This is a list of T cell receptor beta chains from one sample in a study of CD8 T cells in Susac syndrome. TCRdb reanalysed the immunoSEQ multiplex PCR reads using MiXCR and keeps one entry per CDR3 protein. The sample lists approximately 120,000 distinct CDR3 sequences, about 95% occurring once. Sequenced input: CD8+ T cells from PBMCs. The receptors were sampled from a human donor with Susac syndrome. Each CDR3 is given with its conserved first and last residue. D genes are given only for firm matches. Size is omitted from some rows. Given values are once, few, many or a class for expanded clones.

CDR3nt: TGTGCCAGCAGACGAGGGGGCTCTGGGGAGACCCAGTACTTC
CDR3aa: CASRRGGSGETQYF
j_gene: TRBJ2-5
abundance: .
v_gene: TRBV7-9
d_gene: TRBD1

CDR3nt: TGCGCCAGCAGTGAGGGACTAGTCACCGGGGAGCTGTTTTTT
CDR3aa: CASSEGLVTGELFF
j_gene: TRBJ2-2
abundance: .
v_gene: TRBV10-1
d_gene: TRBD2

CDR3nt: TGTGCCAGTCGACAGGGAAACACCATATATTTT
CDR3aa: CASRQGNTIYF
j_gene: TRBJ1-3
abundance: .
v_gene: TRBV13
d_gene: .

CDR3nt: TGTGCCAGCAGTGAAGCGCTTTCGGGGGCCAACGTCCTGACTTTC
CDR3aa: CASSEALSGANVLTF
j_gene: TRBJ2-6
abundance: .
v_gene: TRBV2
d_gene: .

CDR3nt: TGCAGCGTTGGGGCTACGCTCCAAAATCCGAGCTACAATGAGCAGTTCTTC
CDR3aa: CSVGATLQNPSYNEQFF
j_gene: TRBJ2-1
abundance: once
v_gene: TRBV29-1
d_gene: .

CDR3nt: TGTGCCAGCAGCTTAGACTGGGGTCCCTCCTACGAGCAGTACTTC
CDR3aa: CASSLDWGPSYEQYF
j_gene: TRBJ2-7
abundance: .
v_gene: TRBV7-2
d_gene: .

CDR3nt: TGTGCCAGCAGCCCGACTAGCGGGAGTACCGGGGAGCTGTTTTTT
CDR3aa: CASSPTSGSTGELFF
j_gene: TRBJ2-2
abundance: .
v_gene: TRBV7-3
d_gene: TRBD2

CDR3nt: TGTGCCTGTTCGGGACAGGGTGTGGAAAAACTGTTTTTT
CDR3aa: CACSGQGVEKLFF
j_gene: TRBJ1-4
abundance: .
v_gene: TRBV30
d_gene: TRBD1

CDR3nt: TGTGCCAGCAGTGAAGGGCTCACTGAAGCTTTCTTT
CDR3aa: CASSEGLTEAFF
j_gene: TRBJ1-1
abundance: .
v_gene: TRBV6-1
d_gene: .

CDR3nt: TGTGCCAGCAGCTTAGCGACAGGGGGTAGAGATACGCAGTATTTT
CDR3aa: CASSLATGGRDTQYF
j_gene: TRBJ2-3
abundance: .
v_gene: TRBV7-9
d_gene: TRBD1

CDR3nt: TGTGCCAGCAGCATATCCCCCCCACTAGCGATAGACAATGAGCAGTTCTTC
CDR3aa: CASSISPPLAIDNEQFF
j_gene: TRBJ2-1
abundance: .
v_gene: TRBV5-4
d_gene: TRBD2

CDR3nt: TGTGCCAGCAGCCCCGAGGATCGAGAGACCCAGTACTTC
CDR3aa: CASSPEDRETQYF
j_gene: TRBJ2-5
abundance: .
v_gene: TRBV13
d_gene: .

CDR3nt: TGTGCCAGCGACCATACTCACGACCAAGAGACCCAGTACTTC
CDR3aa: CASDHTHDQETQYF
j_gene: TRBJ2-5
abundance: .
v_gene: TRBV28
d_gene: .

CDR3nt: TGTGCCAGTAGTATAGATGGGGACGGCTCCTGGGGCTACACCTTC
CDR3aa: CASSIDGDGSWGYTF
j_gene: TRBJ1-2
abundance: .
v_gene: TRBV19
d_gene: .

CDR3nt: TGTGCCAGCAGCTCGGAGACCGGGACAGGATACGAGCAGTACTTC
CDR3aa: CASSSETGTGYEQYF
j_gene: TRBJ2-7
abundance: .
v_gene: TRBV13
d_gene: TRBD1

CDR3nt: TGTGCCAGCAGTTTGACAGAAAACATTCAGTACTTC
CDR3aa: CASSLTENIQYF
j_gene: TRBJ2-4
abundance: .
v_gene: TRBV28
d_gene: .

CDR3nt: TGTGCCAGCAGCGCTGACCCGGGACTTTCCTACGAGCAGTACTTC
CDR3aa: CASSADPGLSYEQYF
j_gene: TRBJ2-7
abundance: .
v_gene: TRBV9
d_gene: .

CDR3nt: TGTGCCAGCAGCCACGTACCGGGGCTAGCGGAGAACACCGGGGAGCTGTTTTTT
CDR3aa: CASSHVPGLAENTGELFF
j_gene: TRBJ2-2
abundance: .
v_gene: TRBV4-2
d_gene: TRBD2

CDR3nt: TGTGCCAGCAGTCCGTGGACTAGCGGGGTATACGAGCAGTACTTC
CDR3aa: CASSPWTSGVYEQYF
j_gene: TRBJ2-7
abundance: .
v_gene: TRBV12-3/TRBV12-4
d_gene: TRBD2

CDR3nt: TGTGCCTGGAGTCGTGGGGCGGGAGTTGACGAGCAGTACTTC
CDR3aa: CAWSRGAGVDEQYF
j_gene: TRBJ2-7
abundance: .
v_gene: TRBV30
d_gene: TRBD2

CDR3nt: TGTGCCAGCAGTGAATTTACGGGCAGGGGGAACACTGAAGCTTTCTTT
CDR3aa: CASSEFTGRGNTEAFF
j_gene: TRBJ1-1
abundance: .
v_gene: TRBV25-1
d_gene: .

CDR3nt: TGCGCCAGCAGCCAAGGGGCGGGACAGCCCGGGACTGAAGCTTTCTTT
CDR3aa: CASSQGAGQPGTEAFF
j_gene: TRBJ1-1
abundance: .
v_gene: TRBV4-3
d_gene: TRBD1

CDR3nt: TGTGCCAGCAGTTACTCGTCCGGGGGCGGAGAAGCTTTCTTT
CDR3aa: CASSYSSGGGEAFF
j_gene: TRBJ1-1
abundance: .
v_gene: TRBV6-5
d_gene: .

CDR3nt: TGTGCCAGCGGCACCTTTCAGGGGATTCAGAACACCATATATTTT
CDR3aa: CASGTFQGIQNTIYF
j_gene: TRBJ1-3
abundance: .
v_gene: TRBV11-2
d_gene: .

CDR3nt: TGTGCCAGCAGCTTAGTGGGACTTGAACAAGAGACCCAGTACTTC
CDR3aa: CASSLVGLEQETQYF
j_gene: TRBJ2-5
abundance: .
v_gene: TRBV7-9
d_gene: .

CDR3nt: TGTGCCAGCAGTGCTGCCGGCGGACCTAGCACAGATACGCAGTATTTT
CDR3aa: CASSAAGGPSTDTQYF
j_gene: TRBJ2-3
abundance: .
v_gene: TRBV25-1
d_gene: .

CDR3nt: TGTGCCAGCAGCGACAGGGGGCGCAAGACCCTTCGGACTGAAGCTTTCTTT
CDR3aa: CASSDRGRKTLRTEAFF
j_gene: TRBJ1-1
abundance: .
v_gene: TRBV12-3/TRBV12-4
d_gene: TRBD1

CDR3nt: TGTGCCAGCAGCCAGGGGTCCAGGTTATGGAATCAGCCCCAGCATTTT
CDR3aa: CASSQGSRLWNQPQHF
j_gene: TRBJ1-5
abundance: .
v_gene: TRBV4-2
d_gene: .

CDR3nt: TGTGCCAGCAGCACGGACAGGGCCCCGGCTAACTATGGCTACACCTTC
CDR3aa: CASSTDRAPANYGYTF
j_gene: TRBJ1-2
abundance: .
v_gene: TRBV7-9
d_gene: TRBD1

CDR3nt: TGTGCCAGCAGCTTAGTAGGGGACAGTGAAGCTTTCTTT
CDR3aa: CASSLVGDSEAFF
j_gene: TRBJ1-1
abundance: .
v_gene: TRBV7-9
d_gene: TRBD1

CDR3nt: TGCAGTGCTAGAGATCGGGTGATGTACTCCTACGAGCAGTACTTC
CDR3aa: CSARDRVMYSYEQYF
j_gene: TRBJ2-7
abundance: .
v_gene: TRBV20-1
d_gene: .

CDR3nt: TGCGCCAGCAGCCAAGCCGGGGGGGAATCAGCTTTCTTT
CDR3aa: CASSQAGGESAFF
j_gene: TRBJ1-1
abundance: .
v_gene: TRBV4-1
d_gene: .

CDR3nt: TGTGCCACCAGCAGAGCCCCCGGACAGGGGTTTTCCTACGAGCAGTACTTC
CDR3aa: CATSRAPGQGFSYEQYF
j_gene: TRBJ2-7
abundance: .
v_gene: TRBV15
d_gene: TRBD1

CDR3nt: TGCGCCAGCACATCCCGGACGCAGGCGAATACCTACGAGCAGTACTTC
CDR3aa: CASTSRTQANTYEQYF
j_gene: TRBJ2-7
abundance: once
v_gene: TRBV4-1
d_gene: .

CDR3nt: TGCGCCAGCAGCCCTGGCGGGCGGGAGGGCCGGTACGAGCAGTACTTC
CDR3aa: CASSPGGREGRYEQYF
j_gene: TRBJ2-7
abundance: .
v_gene: TRBV4-1
d_gene: TRBD2

CDR3nt: TGTGCCAGCAGCGTAGAACTAGCGGGAATCAATGAGCAGTTCTTC
CDR3aa: CASSVELAGINEQFF
j_gene: TRBJ2-1
abundance: .
v_gene: TRBV9
d_gene: TRBD2

CDR3nt: TGTGCCAGCAGCACCGCGGCGACCCAGTACTTC
CDR3aa: CASSTAATQYF
j_gene: TRBJ2-5
abundance: .
v_gene: TRBV7-2
d_gene: .

CDR3nt: TGCAGCGTCGGGACAGGGGCACCTTACGAGCAGTACTTC
CDR3aa: CSVGTGAPYEQYF
j_gene: TRBJ2-7
abundance: .
v_gene: TRBV29-1
d_gene: TRBD1

CDR3nt: TGCGCCAGCAGCCAGGGGGGTGGAGCCAACGTCCTGACTTTC
CDR3aa: CASSQGGGANVLTF
j_gene: TRBJ2-6
abundance: .
v_gene: TRBV4-3
d_gene: .

CDR3nt: TGCGCCAGCAGCCCATGGTTTGCGGAAAGCGGAGGGGAGACCCAGTACTTC
CDR3aa: CASSPWFAESGGETQYF
j_gene: TRBJ2-5
abundance: .
v_gene: TRBV4-3
d_gene: .

CDR3nt: TGTGCCAGCAGTGACTCCCTGAACACTGAAGCTTTCTTT
CDR3aa: CASSDSLNTEAFF
j_gene: TRBJ1-1
abundance: .
v_gene: TRBV6-4
d_gene: .

CDR3nt: TGTGCCAGCAGTTACGGAGGGAACACCGGGGAGCTGTTTTTT
CDR3aa: CASSYGGNTGELFF
j_gene: TRBJ2-2
abundance: .
v_gene: TRBV6-6
d_gene: .

CDR3nt: TGTGCCAGCAGCTCCATAGGGGTTAACTATGGCTACACCTTC
CDR3aa: CASSSIGVNYGYTF
j_gene: TRBJ1-2
abundance: .
v_gene: TRBV9
d_gene: .

CDR3nt: TGTGCCAGCAGTTTAGGAAGGGGCTTCTACGAGCAGTACTTC
CDR3aa: CASSLGRGFYEQYF
j_gene: TRBJ2-7
abundance: .
v_gene: TRBV12-3/TRBV12-4
d_gene: .